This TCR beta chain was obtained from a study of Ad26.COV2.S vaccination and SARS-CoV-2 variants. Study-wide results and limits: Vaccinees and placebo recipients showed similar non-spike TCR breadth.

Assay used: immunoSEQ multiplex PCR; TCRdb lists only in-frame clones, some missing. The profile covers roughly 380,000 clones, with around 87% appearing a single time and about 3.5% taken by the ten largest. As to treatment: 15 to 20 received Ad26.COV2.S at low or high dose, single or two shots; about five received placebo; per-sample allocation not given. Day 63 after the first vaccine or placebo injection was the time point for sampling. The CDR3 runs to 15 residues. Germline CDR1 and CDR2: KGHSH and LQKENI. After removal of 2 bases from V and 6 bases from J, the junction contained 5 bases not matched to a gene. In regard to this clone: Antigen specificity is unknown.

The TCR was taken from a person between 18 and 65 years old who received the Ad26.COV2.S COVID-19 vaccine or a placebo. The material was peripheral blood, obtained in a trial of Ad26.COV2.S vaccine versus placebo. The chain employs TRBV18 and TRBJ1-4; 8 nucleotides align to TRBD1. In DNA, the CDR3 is TGTGCCAGCTCACCAGCGGAGGACAGGGATGAAAAACTGTTTTTT. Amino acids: CASSPAEDRDEKLFF.